A single sample gave rise to the 32 T cell receptor beta chains below, sequenced in a study of T-cell reconstitution after alpha-beta-depleted transplantation in children. Unique molecular identifiers were built into the TCRbeta library. TCRdb re-called the PCR reads through MiXCR, storing one row per CDR3 protein. The sample shows 190,000 or so distinct CDR3 sequences, about 6% of them seen only once. The input for sequencing was PBMCs, taken before TCRalphabeta/CD19-depleted stem cell transplant. These receptors were collected from a girl less than two years old with combined immunodeficiency, due to receive a stem cell transplant.

The sample holds many counts of this clonotype. The chain combines TRBV7-6 with TRBJ2-5; D might be TRBD1 (5 bases). V lost 5 bases and J 2 bases, leaving 15 bases between the germline ends. Germline CDR1 reads SGHVS; CDR2 reads FNYEAQ. The CDR3 sequence is 15 residues long. The CDR3 DNA is TGTGCCAGCAGCCTAATAAGGGGTGCTCAAGAGACCCAGTACTTC. Amino acid sequence: CASSLIRGAQETQYF.

Many counts were recorded for this clonotype. The chain uses TRBV7-9 and TRBJ2-1, with D hard to call. Between the trimmed V and J ends, which lost 2 bases and 9 bases, there was a span of 8 bases. CDR1 is SEHNR, CDR2 FQNEAQ, per germline (reference sequence). The CDR3 contains 12 residues. CDR3 residues: CASSLRIAEQFF. The CDR3 DNA follows: TGTGCCAGCAGCTTAAGAATTGCTGAGCAGTTCTTC.

This clonotype was detected a few times. The V call is TRBV12-3 or TRBV12-4, the J call TRBJ2-7; TRBD1 matches at 7 bases. The length of the CDR3 is 14 residues. J gave up 6 bases and V 6 bases, and 11 bases lay outside the gene matches. The CDR3 loop reads CASSRDRGAREQYF. Written as DNA, the CDR3 is TGTGCCAGCAGCAGGGACAGAGGGGCTCGCGAGCAGTACTTC.

This clonotype was seen a handful of times. This chain joins TRBV7-2 and TRBJ2-7; 9 bases fit TRBD2. After removal of 3 bases from V and 0 bases from J, the junction contained 6 bases not matched to a gene. Per the germline V gene, CDR1 is SGHTA and CDR2 is FQGNSA. The CDR3 length is 16 residues. The CDR3: CASSLAGGLSSYEQYF. Written as DNA, the CDR3 is TGTGCCAGCAGCTTGGCGGGGGGGCTTAGCTCCTACGAGCAGTACTTC.

This clonotype has a count of ten or more. The chain has TRBV20-1 and TRBJ2-7; a possible D gene is TRBD2 (5 bases). Germline V gene data show CDR1 as DFQATT and CDR2 as SNEGSKA (reference sequence). The CDR3 runs 13 residues. Deletions cut 5 bases from V and 3 bases from J, with 14 bases between. The DNA of the CDR3 is TGCAGTGCTGGCGTTGTGGGGAGCTACGAGCAGTACTTC. This translates into CSAGVVGSYEQYF.

This clonotype was seen repeatedly, ten times or more. The chain employs TRBV5-1 and TRBJ2-1; 10 bases are shared with TRBD1. The CDR3 totals 16 residues. Per the germline V gene, CDR1 is SGHRS and CDR2 is YFSETQ. J gave up 2 bases and V 4 bases, and 6 bases lay outside the gene matches. The DNA for the CDR3 is TGCGCCAGCAGCCGAATGGACAGGGGGACCTACAATGAGCAGTTCTTC. It specifies CASSRMDRGTYNEQFF.

This clonotype was detected many times. The chain joins TRBV20-1 to TRBJ2-1; the D call may be TRBD1 or TRBD2 (5 bases each). There are 16 residues in the CDR3. Per the germline V gene, CDR1 is DFQATT and CDR2 is SNEGSKA (reference sequence). V dropped 5 bases and J dropped 1 base, with 18 bases sitting between them. The CDR3 DNA reads TGCAGTGCTGGGCGCCCTGGGGCGGGTTCCTACAATGAGCAGTTCTTC. It yields the protein CSAGRPGAGSYNEQFF.

This clonotype has a count of ten or more. The chain's CDR3 is CASSLGGRGRPTYTQYF. The CDR3 DNA is TGTGCCAGCAGCTTGGGGGGCAGGGGGCGGCCTACATATACGCAGTATTTT. The chain joins TRBV11-2 to TRBJ2-3, with 8 bases lining up with TRBD1. V lost 3 bases, J lost 7 bases, and 15 bases stayed unmatched. This CDR3 has 17 residues. Germline lookup yields CDR1 SGHAT and CDR2 FQNNGV.

The sample holds many counts of this clonotype. V is TRBV9 and J is TRBJ1-1; 7 positions agree with TRBD1. The CDR3 contains 15 residues. Losses at the gene ends were 3 bases for V and 3 bases for J; bases not matched to a gene: 8. CDR1 and CDR2 (germline): SGDLS, YYNGEE. This CDR3 reads CASSAGETGYTEAFF. In nucleotides, the CDR3 is TGTGCCAGCAGCGCGGGGGAGACAGGGTACACTGAAGCTTTCTTT. Variable domain in full (rest from reference TRBV9 and TRBJ1-1): DSGVTQTPKHLITATGQRVTLRCSPRSGDLSVYWYQQSLDQGLQFLIQYYNGEERAKGNILERFSAQQFPDLHSELNLSSLELGDSALYFCASSAGETGYTEAFFGQGTRLTVV.

This clonotype has a count of ten or more. V gene TRBV12-3 or TRBV12-4 combines with J gene TRBJ2-3; no definite D call. Trimming took off 3 bases at V and 4 bases at J, with 11 bases between the two ends. CDR3 size: 14 residues. In nucleotides, the CDR3 is TGTGCCAGCAGTTTCTCGCCCGTCGCAGATACGCAGTATTTT. It codes for CASSFSPVADTQYF.

This sequence joins TRBV11-2 and TRBJ2-5; 8 bases fit TRBD1. The CDR3 has 18 residues. Germline V CDR1 and CDR2: SGHAT, FQNNGV. The V and J ends lost 0 bases and 5 bases, in that order; junction bases with no gene match: 14. The CDR3 DNA sequence: TGTGCCAGCAGCTTAGAGGTACACGACAGGGGTTACGAGGAGACCCAGTACTTC. Translated: CASSLEVHDRGYEETQYF.

The sample holds many counts of this clonotype. This chain links TRBV12-3 or TRBV12-4 with TRBJ1-5, with D uncertain. The CDR3 is 11 amino acids. Trimming removed 3 bases at V and 5 bases at J, with 2 bases between. The CDR3 nucleotides are TGTGCCAGCAGTTTTCATCAGCCCCAGCATTTT. This sequence encodes CASSFHQPQHF.

This clonotype was seen many times. The chain recombines TRBV10-3 with TRBJ2-1, with a tentative D call TRBD2 (7 bases). The V end lost 2 bases, the J end lost 2 bases, and 16 bases lay between the germline ends. This CDR3 contains 17 residues. Germline loops: CDR1 ENHRY, CDR2 SYGVKD. DNA of the CDR3: TGTGCCATCAGTGAGCTAAGGGGGGGTCCTACCTACAATGAGCAGTTCTTC. It codes for CAISELRGGPTYNEQFF.

This clonotype was seen repeatedly, ten times or more. J is TRBJ2-7 and V is TRBV5-1; 11 nucleotides line up with TRBD2. The CDR3 is 19 residues long. From germline, CDR1 is SGHRS and CDR2 YFSETQ. V lost 4 bases to trimming and J lost 6 bases; unmatched junction nucleotides: 21. DNA for the CDR3: TGCGCCAGCAGCCTGGAGGTAGCGGGAGGGCCTCCCGCTATGTTCGAGCAGTACTTC. It is translated as CASSLEVAGGPPAMFEQYF.

In its sample, this clonotype was seen many times. The chain uses TRBV5-1 and TRBJ2-1, with D hard to call. The CDR3 contains 15 residues. CDR1 and CDR2 (germline): SGHRS, YFSETQ. Trimming pared 0 bases from V and 2 bases from J, leaving 9 bases between. CDR3: CASSLDQEPYNEQFF. The CDR3, as DNA: TGCGCCAGCAGCTTGGATCAGGAACCCTACAATGAGCAGTTCTTC.

This clonotype has a handful of counts. The chain employs TRBV6-1 and TRBJ2-1; no clear D gene. The V end was cut by 6 bases, the J end by 6 bases, with 15 bases between. Germline V gives CDR1 MNHNS, CDR2 SASEGT. CDR3 length: 14 residues. CDR3 amino acids: CASSLGWELNEQFF. Here the CDR3 DNA reads TGTGCCAGCAGCCTCGGCTGGGAACTCAATGAGCAGTTCTTC.

This clonotype was detected many times. The V and J genes are TRBV7-9 and TRBJ1-1; no definite D call. V gave up 0 bases and J gave up 5 bases, with 7 bases separating them. CDR1 and CDR2 (germline): SEHNR, FQNEAQ (reference sequence). This CDR3 spans 13 amino acids. The CDR3 here is CASSLARVTEAFF. The DNA of the CDR3 is TGTGCCAGCAGCTTAGCGAGAGTTACTGAAGCTTTCTTT.

This clonotype was detected many times. This chain uses TRBV9 with TRBJ2-6, with unresolved D. The CDR3 runs to 16 residues. From germline, CDR1 is SGDLS and CDR2 YYNGEE. V was clipped by 2 bases and J by 1 base, with 10 bases between them. CDR3 in DNA: TGTGCCAGCAGCGTTCTCGTTGAATCTGGGGCCAACGTCCTGACTTTC. Its protein product is CASSVLVESGANVLTF.

At least ten counts were recorded for this clonotype. This CDR3 reads CASSYAGWVRGEETQYF. The CDR3 DNA reads TGTGCCAGCAGTTACGCGGGCTGGGTCCGGGGAGAGGAGACCCAGTACTTC. The V call is TRBV6-2 or TRBV6-3, the J call TRBJ2-5, with D perhaps TRBD2 (5 bases). Between the trimmed V and J ends, which lost 2 bases and 5 bases, there was a span of 21 bases. Germline values: CDR1 MNHEY, CDR2 SVGEGT. The CDR3 length is 17 residues.

This clonotype was found many times. The chain links TRBV4-3 to TRBJ2-3; D is tentatively TRBD1 or TRBD2 (6 bases each). Trimming stripped 8 bases from V and 6 bases from J, with 9 bases between. Germline values: CDR1 LGHNA, CDR2 YSLEER. This CDR3 has 11 amino acids. CDR3 loop: CASGGPDTQYF. CDR3 coding DNA: TGCGCCAGCGGGGGGCCGGATACGCAGTATTTT.

In its sample, this clonotype was seen a few times. The rearrangement uses TRBV12-3 or TRBV12-4 and TRBJ2-1; tentative D call: TRBD2 (6 bases). CDR3 length: 15 amino acids. The V end lost 4 bases, the J end lost 4 bases, and 14 bases lay between the germline ends. CDR3 protein: CASSYGGVDYNEQFF. In DNA, the CDR3 is TGTGCCAGCAGTTATGGCGGGGTTGATTACAATGAGCAGTTCTTC.

In its sample, this clonotype was seen many times. This chain joins TRBV29-1 and TRBJ2-1; 8 nucleotides line up with TRBD1. Germline loops: CDR1 SQVTM, CDR2 ANQGSEA. The CDR3 has 14 amino acids. V gave up 3 bases and J gave up 4 bases; unmatched junction bases: 5. The CDR3 DNA follows: TGCAGCGTTGATTTCCAGGGGGCTTACAATGAGCAGTTCTTC. Translating gives CSVDFQGAYNEQFF.

This clonotype was seen ten or more times. CDR3 DNA sequence: TGTGCCAGCAGCCTCGCGTCTATAGCGAGCTCCTACGAGCAGTACTTC. Residues: CASSLASIASSYEQYF. V and J are TRBV6-2 or TRBV6-3 and TRBJ2-7; tentative D call: TRBD2 (5 bases). The CDR3 covers 16 residues. The germline gives CDR1 MNHEY, CDR2 SVGEGT. With 6 bases removed from V and 0 bases from J, the gap between germline ends came to 18 bases.

The rearrangement uses TRBV6-2 or TRBV6-3 and TRBJ2-1; D gene unclear. CDR1 is MNHEY and CDR2 is SVGEGT in the germline V gene. V gave up 5 bases and J gave up 7 bases, with 9 bases separating them. The CDR3 contains 12 residues. This CDR3 is CASSDWPNEQFF. The CDR3 DNA reads as TGTGCCAGCAGTGACTGGCCAAATGAGCAGTTCTTC.

Many counts were recorded for this clonotype. The rearrangement joins TRBV24-1 to TRBJ2-1; TRBD1 matches at 7 bases. Germline CDR1 reads KGHDR; CDR2 reads SFDVKD. Unmatched junction bases numbered 3, after V lost 2 bases and J lost 0 bases. CDR3 size: 16 residues. CDR3 coding DNA: TGTGCCACCAGTGATTATCCAGGGGGCTCCTACAATGAGCAGTTCTTC. Its translation is CATSDYPGGSYNEQFF.

This clonotype has at least ten counts. The chain joins TRBV10-3 to TRBJ1-2, with D possibly TRBD1 on 6 matching bases. Deletions cut 7 bases from V and 4 bases from J, with 22 bases between. Germline V lookup: CDR1 ENHRY, CDR2 SYGVKD. The CDR3 sequence is 16 residues long. The CDR3 here is CAIKTGGRILPYGYTF. In nucleotides, the CDR3 is TGTGCCATCAAGACGGGGGGCAGGATCCTACCCTATGGCTACACCTTC.

This clonotype was found many times. The chain links TRBV6-1 to TRBJ2-2, with 15 bases that match TRBD2. Germline values: CDR1 MNHNS, CDR2 SASEGT. V gave up 7 bases and J gave up 2 bases; unmatched junction bases: 5. The CDR3 has 17 residues. The DNA for the CDR3 is TGTGCCAGCAAAGGACTAGCGGGGGGGCTTAACACCGGGGAGCTGTTTTTT. Translation gives CASKGLAGGLNTGELFF.

V and J are TRBV20-1 and TRBJ2-1, with D perhaps TRBD2 (6 bases). V was trimmed by 3 bases and J by 0 bases, leaving 15 bases between them. Germline lookup yields CDR1 DFQATT and CDR2 SNEGSKA (reference sequence). The CDR3 runs to 16 residues. The CDR3 DNA is TGCAGTGCTAGTCCCGGGACTTTTACCTCCTACAATGAGCAGTTCTTC. This gives the protein CSASPGTFTSYNEQFF.

This clonotype was picked up many times. The chain joins TRBV12-3 or TRBV12-4 to TRBJ2-7; D uncertain. The CDR3 runs to 15 residues. The V end lost 0 bases, the J end lost 1 base, and 10 bases lay between the germline ends. The CDR3 loop reads CASSLAASVSYEQYF. Here the CDR3 DNA reads TGTGCCAGCAGTTTAGCGGCGTCGGTTTCCTACGAGCAGTACTTC.

This clonotype was counted ten times or more. The chain carries TRBV6-5 and TRBJ2-7, with TRBD1 as a possible D gene (6 bases). The CDR3 is 15 residues long. Trimming shortened V by 6 bases and J by 0 bases, and 15 bases separated the two germline ends. Per germline, CDR1 MNHEY and CDR2 SVGAGI. CDR3: CASRSTFRGSYEQYF. The CDR3 bases are TGTGCCAGCAGAAGTACTTTCAGGGGCTCCTACGAGCAGTACTTC.

To note about this clonotype: With a much larger clone just one base away, this may be a read error. This rearrangement joins TRBV29-1 to TRBJ2-1; unclear D gene. This CDR3 region has 8 residues. Germline CDR1 SQVTM, CDR2 ANQGSEA. CDR3 DNA sequence: TGCAGAGTTGAGGAGCAGTTCTTC. Residues: CRVEEQFF.

This clonotype was seen repeatedly, ten times or more. For the CDR3, the DNA is TGTGCCAGCAGTATGACAGCGAACACTGAAGCTTTCTTT. It translates to CASSMTANTEAFF. The rearrangement uses TRBV12-3 or TRBV12-4 and TRBJ1-1, with D maybe TRBD1 (5 bases). V lost 5 bases and J 1 base, leaving 8 bases between the germline ends. The CDR3 runs to 13 residues.